The 29 T cell receptor beta chains below all came from one sample that was sequenced in a study of cytomegalovirus exposure and HLA in healthy donors. The primer mix had 60 Vbeta and 13 Jbeta primers. Assay used: immunoSEQ multiplex PCR; TCRdb lists only in-frame clones, some missing. The sample has more than 100,000 clones; about three quarters are singletons. The sequenced sample was PBMCs. The receptors were sampled from a woman aged 25 to 39 in good health and CMV-seropositive.

V gene TRBV4-3 combines with J gene TRBJ2-3; TRBD2 aligns across 13 bases. This CDR3 is 16 amino acids long. Germline V gene data show CDR1 as LGHNA and CDR2 as YSLEER. The V segment lost 3 bases and the J segment 4 bases; nucleotides outside the gene matches: 4. The CDR3 here is CASSQAGTSGADTQYF. CDR3 DNA: TGCGCCAGCAGCCAGGCCGGGACTAGCGGGGCAGATACGCAGTATTTT.

With respect to this clone: At one end, the junction sequence differs from germline, possibly due to a read error. The chain uses TRBV6-1 and TRBJ2-7; 12 positions agree with TRBD2. Germline values: CDR1 MNHNS, CDR2 SASEGT. CDR3 length: 15 amino acids. In nucleotides, the CDR3 is TGTGCCAGCAGTGAAGCGGGACAGCGGACTAGCGGGGCCGACTTC. The encoded protein is CASSEAGQRTSGADF.

V and J are TRBV28 and TRBJ2-6; TRBD1 is a possible D gene (5 bases). This CDR3 spans 19 amino acids. Per the germline V gene, CDR1 is MDHEN and CDR2 is SYDVKM. With 5 bases removed from V and 0 bases from J, the gap between germline ends came to 20 bases. CDR3 region: CASSLTGWQSSSGANVLTF. CDR3 coding DNA: TGTGCCAGCAGTCTCACAGGTTGGCAATCGAGCTCTGGGGCCAACGTCCTGACTTTC.

Details on this clone: The sample holds other DNA sequences that translate to the same CDR3. The chain links TRBV5-1 to TRBJ2-7; no clear D. The germline V gene has CDR1 SGHRS and CDR2 YFSETQ. V was pared by 0 bases and J by 3 bases, with 7 bases between. CDR3 length: 13 residues. CDR3 residues: CASSLGQDYEQYF. DNA of the CDR3: TGCGCCAGCAGCTTGGGGCAGGACTACGAGCAGTACTTC.

The table lists this clone with a count of one. The chain uses TRBV2 and TRBJ1-2; D is perhaps TRBD1 (5 bases). The CDR3 has 15 residues. Germline values: CDR1 SNHLY, CDR2 FYNNEI. Trimming removed 1 base at V and 0 bases at J, with 9 bases between. CDR3: CASSEVQTANYGYTF. CDR3 coding DNA: TGTGCCAGCAGTGAAGTTCAGACAGCTAACTATGGCTACACCTTC.

The rearrangement links TRBV4-3 to TRBJ1-2; maybe TRBD1 (6 bases). This CDR3 is built from 14 residues. CDR1 LGHNA and CDR2 YSLEER come from the germline V gene. Trimming pared 0 bases from V and 9 bases from J, leaving 14 bases between. Here the CDR3 reads CASSQDEGRDSYTF. In DNA, the CDR3 is TGCGCCAGCAGCCAAGATGAGGGAAGGGACAGCTACACCTTC.

CDR3 nucleotide sequence: TGTGCCTGGAGGACGAGACAGGGAATGTGGAACACCATATATTTT. Amino acids: CAWRTRQGMWNTIYF. The chain combines TRBV30 with TRBJ1-3, with 7 bases identical to TRBD1. This CDR3 is built from 15 residues. Trimming removed 3 bases from V and 7 bases from J; junction bases left unmatched: 12. Germline V gives CDR1 GTSNPN, CDR2 SVGIG (reference sequence).

The CDR3 reads CASSADRPPSYEQYF. CDR3 nucleotides: TGTGCCAGCAGCGCAGACAGGCCCCCTTCCTACGAGCAGTACTTC. The chain employs TRBV7-2 and TRBJ2-7; possible D gene TRBD1, 6 bases. The CDR3 is 15 residues long. The ends were cut back, 5 bases at V and 1 base at J, with 15 bases in the middle. The germline gives CDR1 SGHTA, CDR2 FQGNSA.

The rearrangement uses TRBV27 and TRBJ2-5; 8 nucleotides line up with TRBD2. The junction had 19 bases not matched to a gene; V was cut back by 5 bases and J by 5 bases. The CDR3 has 18 amino acids. Germline loops: CDR1 MNHEY, CDR2 SMNVEV (reference sequence). The CDR3 nucleotides are TGTGCCAGCAGTCCCCTTCCGGGGGGGCTTCCCAGTCAGGAGACCCAGTACTTC. Protein product: CASSPLPGGLPSQETQYF.

V and J are TRBV5-4 and TRBJ2-3; D not resolved. V was pared by 4 bases and J by 0 bases, with 9 bases between. The CDR3 has 14 amino acids. Per germline, CDR1 SGHNT and CDR2 YYREEE (reference sequence). The CDR3 DNA reads TGTGCCAGCAGCCCCCTTAAAAGCACAGATACGCAGTATTTT. Protein product: CASSPLKSTDTQYF. The full variable domain, rest sourced from reference TRBV5-4 and TRBJ2-3, is ETGVTQSPTHLIKTRGQQVTLRCSSQSGHNTVSWYQQALGQGPQFIFQYYREEENGRGNFPPRFSGLQFPNYSSELNVNALELDDSALYLCASSPLKSTDTQYFGPGTRLTVL.

In its sample, this clone was seen a few times. The chain links TRBV6-6 to TRBJ1-1, with 7 nucleotides matching TRBD1. The CDR3 runs to 14 residues. After removal of 5 bases from V and 1 base from J, the junction contained 4 bases not matched to a gene. CDR1 and CDR2 (germline): MNHNY, SVGAGI (reference sequence). This chain's CDR3 is CASSARQGNTEAFF. As DNA, the CDR3 is TGTGCCAGCAGTGCAAGACAGGGGAACACTGAAGCTTTCTTT.

Here the CDR3 DNA reads TGTGCCAGCAGTTTACAATCGTCTTACCGGGACAGGGGGTTCCAGCCCCAGCATTTT. It encodes CASSLQSSYRDRGFQPQHF. The chain has TRBV28 and TRBJ1-5; 11 nucleotides align to TRBD1. The CDR3 is 19 residues long. Per the germline V gene, CDR1 is MDHEN and CDR2 is SYDVKM. Trimming took 2 bases from V and 7 from J; bases not matched to a gene: 16.

This chain joins TRBV11-3 and TRBJ2-3; 9 bases are a match to TRBD1. Germline V CDR1 and CDR2: SGHNT, YENEEA. Germline trimming cut 7 bases from V and 4 bases from J; bases unmatched to any gene: 6. The CDR3 is made up of 14 amino acids. DNA of the CDR3: TGTGCCAGCAAGGGACAGGGATTCGCAGATACGCAGTATTTT. Its protein product is CASKGQGFADTQYF.

This rearrangement joins TRBV6-1 to TRBJ1-5; no firm D call. This CDR3 is built from 12 residues. Germline V CDR1 and CDR2: MNHNS, SASEGT. Trimming cost V 6 bases and J 9 bases, with 12 bases left between them. CDR3 in amino acids: CASRQSVPPQHF. CDR3 in DNA: TGTGCCAGCAGGCAATCAGTCCCGCCCCAGCATTTT.

This clone was found a few times. The rearrangement joins TRBV2 to TRBJ1-4, with 7 positions matching TRBD1. In germline, CDR1 is SNHLY, CDR2 FYNNEI. The J segment lost 7 bases and the V segment lost 8 bases, leaving 7 bases of the junction unmatched. The CDR3 loop spans 13 amino acids. The DNA for the CDR3 is TGTGCCAGCGCGGGCAGGGGGATTGAAAAACTGTTTTTT. Protein: CASAGRGIEKLFF.

V and J are TRBV5-4 and TRBJ1-2, with a weak D call TRBD1 (5 bases). V was pared by 3 bases and J by 11 bases, with 20 bases between. CDR1 and CDR2 (germline): SGHNT, YYREEE (reference sequence). The CDR3 spans 14 residues. This chain's CDR3 is CASSSGTDRTGYTF. Here the CDR3 DNA reads TGTGCCAGCAGCTCCGGGACTGATCGGACCGGTTACACCTTC.

The chain carries TRBV14 and TRBJ2-2, with D perhaps TRBD1 (5 bases). Germline assignment: CDR1 SGHDN and CDR2 FVKESK. The V and J ends lost 1 base and 4 bases respectively, with 10 bases between them. The CDR3 loop spans 15 amino acids. This CDR3 reads CASSQVAGPTGELFF. Written as DNA, the CDR3 is TGTGCCAGCAGCCAAGTTGCAGGGCCCACCGGGGAGCTGTTTTTT.

The genes are TRBV21-1 and TRBJ2-7; the D segment call TRBD2 is taken from the table without a DNA check. TRBV21-1 is listed as a pseudogene. The CDR3 runs to 16 residues. The CDR3 sequence is CASSNGLCGGVYEQYF. The CDR3 DNA is TGTGCCAGCAGCAACGGGCTCTGCGGGGGGGTATACGAGCAGTACTTC.

This sequence joins TRBV7-2 and TRBJ1-1; D uncertain. The CDR3 consists of 12 residues. With 1 base removed from V and 14 bases from J, the gap between germline ends came to 14 bases. CDR1 is SGHTA and CDR2 is FQGNSA in the germline V gene. The CDR3 reads CASSLGAIPTFF. In DNA form, the CDR3 reads TGTGCCAGCAGCTTAGGGGCCATCCCCACATTCTTT.

This chain uses TRBV4-2 with TRBJ2-5, with 8 bases matching TRBD2. Germline V gene data show CDR1 as LGHNA and CDR2 as YNFKEQ. J was trimmed by 3 bases and V by 0 bases; bases with no gene match: 3. The CDR3 is 15 amino acids. CDR3 DNA: TGTGCCAGCAGCCAAGATAGTAGCGGGAAAGAGACCCAGTACTTC. Residues: CASSQDSSGKETQYF.

This rearrangement joins TRBV5-5 to TRBJ2-5; 9 positions match TRBD1. Germline V gives CDR1 SGHKS, CDR2 YYEKEE (reference sequence). The V gene end was trimmed by 1 base and the J gene end by 4 bases; junction bases not matched to a gene: 2. The CDR3 is 14 amino acids. CDR3 residues: CASSLRQGGETQYF. CDR3 sequence (DNA): TGTGCCAGCAGCTTGCGACAGGGGGGAGAGACCCAGTACTTC.

A word on this clone: A junction boundary mismatches the germline segment, possibly from a read error. The J gene is TRBJ2-7, the V gene TRBV7-9; 8 bases are a match to TRBD1. The CDR3 has 15 amino acids. Per germline, CDR1 SEHNR and CDR2 FQNEAQ (reference sequence). The CDR3 region has the DNA TGTTCCAGCAGCCGAACGACAGGGGTAACGGGCGAGCAGTACTTC. Its translation: CSSSRTTGVTGEQYF.

The chain employs TRBV7-2 and TRBJ2-7, with D possibly being TRBD2 (5 bases). V lost 1 base and J lost 3, with 10 bases in between. From germline, CDR1 is SGHTA and CDR2 FQGNSA. CDR3 length: 14 amino acids. The CDR3 is CASSLGGPLYEQYF. The CDR3, as DNA: TGTGCCAGCAGCTTAGGCGGGCCGCTCTACGAGCAGTACTTC.

The chain employs TRBV6-1 and TRBJ2-2, with 8 bases fitting TRBD1. CDR3 length: 15 amino acids. Germline lookup yields CDR1 MNHNS and CDR2 SASEGT. V trimming: 4 bases; J trimming: 4 bases; junction bases outside the gene matches: 5. CDR3 protein: CASSALQGGTGELFF. The CDR3 bases are TGTGCCAGCAGTGCCCTACAGGGGGGCACCGGGGAGCTGTTTTTT.

The gene calls are TRBV19 and TRBJ2-7; 8 nucleotides match TRBD1. V lost 3 bases and J lost 3; bases outside the gene matches: 4. This CDR3 region has 14 residues. From germline, CDR1 is LNHDA and CDR2 SQIVND (reference sequence). CDR3 region: CASSIGTGSYEQYF. In nucleotides, the CDR3 is TGTGCCAGTAGTATTGGGACAGGCAGCTACGAGCAGTACTTC.

The genes are TRBV5-1 and TRBJ2-6; TRBD2 agrees at 11 bases. The trim removed 0 bases at V and 4 bases at J, leaving 9 bases unmatched. Germline V gene data show CDR1 as SGHRS and CDR2 as YFSETQ. The CDR3 has 19 amino acids. CDR3 protein: CASSLGLAGPHLGANVLTF. The CDR3, as DNA: TGCGCCAGCAGCTTGGGACTAGCGGGGCCTCATCTGGGGGCCAACGTCCTGACTTTC.

The chain is built from TRBV5-1 and TRBJ1-3; no clear D gene. Germline assignment: CDR1 SGHRS and CDR2 YFSETQ. This CDR3 comprises 16 residues. V gave up 4 bases and J gave up 0 bases, with 14 bases separating them. The CDR3 sequence is CASSPGNVISGNTIYF. Here the CDR3 DNA reads TGCGCCAGCAGCCCCGGGAATGTAATCTCTGGAAACACCATATATTTT.

The chain is built from TRBV2 and TRBJ2-2; 8 bases are shared with TRBD2. The germline V gene has CDR1 SNHLY and CDR2 FYNNEI. The CDR3 totals 14 residues. Unmatched junction bases numbered 2, after V lost 7 bases and J lost 1 base. CDR3 sequence: CASILAGNTGELFF. The CDR3 DNA sequence: TGTGCCAGCATCCTAGCGGGGAACACCGGGGAGCTGTTTTTT.

The rearrangement joins TRBV5-1 to TRBJ2-3; 7 positions match TRBD2. J lost 6 bases, V lost 7 bases, and 8 bases had no gene match. From germline, CDR1 is SGHRS and CDR2 YFSETQ. This CDR3 is built from 13 residues. CDR3 bases: TGCGCCAGCCGGGGGGAGGGAGCTGATACGCAGTATTTT. It is translated as CASRGEGADTQYF.